A single sample is the source of the 4 T cell receptor beta chains below, sequenced in a study of T cells in Graves' hyperthyroidism and ophthalmopathy. TCR beta CDR3 regions were amplified from RNA transcripts. With the HTBI primer set, the TCR CDR3 went through a first round of RT-PCR. TCRdb analysed the multiplex PCR reads with MiXCR anew, one entry per CDR3 protein. The table includes approximately 400,000 distinct CDR3 sequences, more than 15% detected once. The sequenced sample consisted of blood. The receptors were sampled from a woman aged 18 to 35 with Graves' hyperthyroidism.

The chain recombines TRBV4-1 with TRBJ2-2; 11 bases map to TRBD2. V lost 4 bases and J lost 0; bases outside the gene matches: 4. Germline CDR1 reads MGHRA; CDR2 reads YSYEKL. This CDR3 is built from 17 residues. CDR3 protein: CASSPKGLAANTGELFF. Written as DNA, the CDR3 is TGCGCCAGCAGCCCCAAGGGACTAGCGGCGAACACCGGGGAGCTGTTTTTT.

The table lists this clonotype with a few counts. The chain joins TRBV29-1 to TRBJ2-7; D not resolved. Germline assignment: CDR1 SQVTM and CDR2 ANQGSEA. The CDR3 sequence is 13 residues long. Trimming removed 2 bases at V and 0 bases at J, with 8 bases between. The CDR3 region has the DNA TGCAGCGTTGAACAGGCGAGCTCCTACGAGCAGTACTTC. This translates into CSVEQASSYEQYF.

This clonotype occurred a few times. The genes are TRBV12-3 or TRBV12-4 and TRBJ1-3; D uncertain. The length of the CDR3 is 14 residues. V dropped 1 base and J dropped 4 bases, with 8 bases sitting between them. The DNA of the CDR3 is TGTGCCAGCAGTTTAGGGGGTAACGGAAACACCATATATTTT. Its translation: CASSLGGNGNTIYF.

A remark on this clonotype: One base away lies a much larger clone, so this may be a sequencing read error. This sequence joins TRBV18 and TRBJ1-1; perhaps TRBD1 as D (6 bases). CDR3 size: 16 residues. V lost 8 bases and J 3 bases, leaving 22 bases between the germline ends. The V gene's germline CDR1 is KGHSH and CDR2 LQKENI. CDR3: CASPTSGAIRDTEAFF. CDR3 DNA: TGTGCCAGCCCAACCTCAGGGGCCATACGGGACACTGAAGCTTTCTTT.